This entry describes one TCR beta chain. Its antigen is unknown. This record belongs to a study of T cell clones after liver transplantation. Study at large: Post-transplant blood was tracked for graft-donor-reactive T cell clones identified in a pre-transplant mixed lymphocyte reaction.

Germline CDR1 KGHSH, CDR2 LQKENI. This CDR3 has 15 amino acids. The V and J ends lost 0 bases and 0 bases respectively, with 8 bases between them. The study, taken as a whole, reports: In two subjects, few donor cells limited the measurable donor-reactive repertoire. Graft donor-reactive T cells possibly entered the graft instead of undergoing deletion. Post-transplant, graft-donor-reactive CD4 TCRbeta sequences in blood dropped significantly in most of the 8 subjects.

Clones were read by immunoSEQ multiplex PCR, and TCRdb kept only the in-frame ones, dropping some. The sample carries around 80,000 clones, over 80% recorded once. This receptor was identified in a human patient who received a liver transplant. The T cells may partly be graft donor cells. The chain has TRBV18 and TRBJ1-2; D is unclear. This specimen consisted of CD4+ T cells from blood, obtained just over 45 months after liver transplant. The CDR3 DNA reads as TGTGCCAGCTCACCACCCGTGGCAGCTAACTATGGCTACACCTTC. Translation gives CASSPPVAANYGYTF.